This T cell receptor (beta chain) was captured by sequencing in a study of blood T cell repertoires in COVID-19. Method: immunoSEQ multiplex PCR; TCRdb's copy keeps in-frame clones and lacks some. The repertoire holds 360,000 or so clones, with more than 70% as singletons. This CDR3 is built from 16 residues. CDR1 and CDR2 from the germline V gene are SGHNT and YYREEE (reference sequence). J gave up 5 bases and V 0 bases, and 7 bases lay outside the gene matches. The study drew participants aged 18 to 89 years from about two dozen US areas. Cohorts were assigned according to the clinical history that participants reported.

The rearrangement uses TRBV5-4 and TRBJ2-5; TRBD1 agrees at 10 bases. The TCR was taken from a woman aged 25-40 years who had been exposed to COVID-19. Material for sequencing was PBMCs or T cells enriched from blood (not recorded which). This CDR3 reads CASSLETGGGGETQYF. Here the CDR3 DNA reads TGTGCCAGCAGCTTGGAGACAGGGGGCGGAGGGGAGACCCAGTACTTC. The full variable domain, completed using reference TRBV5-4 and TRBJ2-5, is ETGVTQSPTHLIKTRGQQVTLRCSSQSGHNTVSWYQQALGQGPQFIFQYYREEENGRGNFPPRFSGLQFPNYSSELNVNALELDDSALYLCASSLETGGGGETQYFGPGTRLLVL.